This TCR beta chain came from a study of vaccination effects on CD4 cells after COVID-19. TCRdb keeps only in-frame clones here, not all; method: immunoSEQ multiplex PCR. The profile covers some 68,000 clones, with less than 80% appearing a single time and about 3.5% taken by the ten largest. V gave up 6 bases and J gave up 2 bases, with 11 bases separating them. CDR1 and CDR2 (germline): MNHEY, SVGEGT. The length of the CDR3 is 14 residues. As for this clone: Antigen: not known.

Ahead of sequencing, the ViraFEST assay grew antigen-specific CD4+ T cells using viral peptide pools. The authors isolated CD4+ T cells after about 10 days of culture. Vaccine recipients had no previous SARS-CoV-2 infection; their nucleocapsid antibodies were negative. Cultures of approximately 2.1 million PBMC per well contained approximately 10 IU/ml IL-2 plus 10 ug/ml peptides. The chain recombines TRBV6-2 or TRBV6-3 with TRBJ1-3; D is undetermined. This receptor was obtained from a human donor who received a COVID-19 vaccine. Material: CD4+ T cells from PBMCs cultured with HCoV-OC43 spike peptides, obtained before COVID-19 vaccination. The subset denotes: HCoV-OC43 spike overlapping peptide pool stimulation. DNA of the CDR3: TGTGCCAGCAGCTTCAGGATACCTGGAAACACCATATATTTT. Protein product: CASSFRIPGNTIYF.